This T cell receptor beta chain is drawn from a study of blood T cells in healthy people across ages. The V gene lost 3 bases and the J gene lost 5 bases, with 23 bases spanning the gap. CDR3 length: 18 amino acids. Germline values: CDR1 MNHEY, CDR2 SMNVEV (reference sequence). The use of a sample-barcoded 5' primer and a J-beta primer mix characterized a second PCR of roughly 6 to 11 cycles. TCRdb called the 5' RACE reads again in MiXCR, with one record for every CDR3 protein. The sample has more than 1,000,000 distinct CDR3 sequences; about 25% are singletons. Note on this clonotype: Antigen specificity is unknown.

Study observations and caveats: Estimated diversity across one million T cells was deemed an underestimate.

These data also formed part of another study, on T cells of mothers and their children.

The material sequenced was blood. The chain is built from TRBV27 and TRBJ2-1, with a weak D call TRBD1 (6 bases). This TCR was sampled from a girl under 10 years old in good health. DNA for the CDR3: TGTGCCAGCAGTTTTGACAGGACTGTCCTCCTATTCAACAATGAGCAGTTCTTC. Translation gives CASSFDRTVLLFNNEQFF.